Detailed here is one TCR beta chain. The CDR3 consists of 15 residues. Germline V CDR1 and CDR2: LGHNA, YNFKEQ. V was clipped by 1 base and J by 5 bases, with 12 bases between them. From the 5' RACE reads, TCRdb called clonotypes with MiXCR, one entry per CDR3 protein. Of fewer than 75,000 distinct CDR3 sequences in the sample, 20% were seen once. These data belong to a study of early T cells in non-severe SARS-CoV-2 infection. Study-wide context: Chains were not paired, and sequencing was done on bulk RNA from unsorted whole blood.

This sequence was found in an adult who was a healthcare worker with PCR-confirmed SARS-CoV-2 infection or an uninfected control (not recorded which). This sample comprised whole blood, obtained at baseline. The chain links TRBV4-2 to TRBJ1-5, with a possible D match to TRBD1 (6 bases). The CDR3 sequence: CASSQVRTADQPQHF. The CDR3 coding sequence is TGTGCCAGCAGCCAAGTTCGGACAGCAGATCAGCCCCAGCATTTT.